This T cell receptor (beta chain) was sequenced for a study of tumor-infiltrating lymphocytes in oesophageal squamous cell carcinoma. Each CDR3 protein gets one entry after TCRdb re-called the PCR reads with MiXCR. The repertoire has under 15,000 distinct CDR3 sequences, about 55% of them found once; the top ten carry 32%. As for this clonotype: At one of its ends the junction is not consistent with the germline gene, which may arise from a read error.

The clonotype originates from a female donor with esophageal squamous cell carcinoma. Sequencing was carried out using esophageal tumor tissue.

In nucleotides, the CDR3 is TGTGCCAGCAGCCCCCACTCGGGGTATTTAGATAATTCACCCCTCCACTTC. Translating gives CASSPHSGYLDNSPLHF. The chain combines TRBV7-2 with TRBJ2-5; D is perhaps TRBD2 (5 bases). Germline loops: CDR1 SGHTA, CDR2 FQGNSA. CDR3 length equals 17 residues.